This TCR beta chain was obtained from a study of blood T cells in healthy people across ages (dated by TCRdb to about 2015). At the level of the whole study: In model experiments, template switching captured roughly one uniquely barcoded TCR beta cDNA molecule for every two T cells. The study measured age-related changes in TCR beta repertoire diversity using deep sequencing normalized with unique cDNA molecular identifiers. Donors were grouped into four age groups: young (average approximately 15 years), middle-aged (39), aged (around 60) and long-lived (about 89). Donors of different ages were randomly distributed across sequencing lanes to avoid experimental bias. The study analyzed two additional independent replicas of 1 million unique cDNA reads from the same blood draw for two donors, one aged 18 to 29 and one aged 80 or older. What the research found in general, with its limitations: Compared with the aged group, the long-lived group had more naive CD4+ T cells, fewer expanded clones and increased TCR diversity, a pattern suggesting age selection. Estimates of total diversity based on one million sequenced T cells were regarded as lower bounds and as underestimates. Observed TCR beta diversity correlated strongly with the percentage of naive T cells measured by flow cytometry. Because donor CMV infection status was unknown, age-related changes in expanded clonotypes were potentially confounded. Conclusive comparison of naive and antigen-experienced compartments was prevented by the profiling of bulk unsorted PBMCs. As age increased, observed TCR beta diversity per million T cells dropped in a roughly linear way, and a significant reduction was already evident by age about 40.

Reading the germline V gene gives CDR1 SQVTM and CDR2 ANQGSEA. V loses 2 bases of germline sequence and J loses 9 bases, and the interval between the two ends is 10 bases. Counted from cysteine to phenylalanine, this CDR3 has 11 amino acids. Only CDR3 DNA remains: 33 bases, in frame from the first base. The library came from 5' RACE. The instrument given in TCRdb is Illumina HiSeq 2500. A second PCR of roughly 7 to 12 cycles was performed with a sample-barcoded 5' primer and a J-beta primer mix. A unique molecular identifier was introduced onto each TCR beta cDNA molecule by a template-switch 5' adaptor carrying 12 random nucleotides. Each sample yielded at least 3 million CDR3-containing paired-end reads. All of the RNA was converted into first-strand cDNA using the Mint cDNA synthesis kit, with a TRBC-specific oligonucleotide serving as the primer. After uracil-DNA glycosylase treatment, a first 18-cycle PCR used universal primers M1SS and BC2_uni_R on all cDNA. The source study handled its data this way. Normalization of each sample was performed by random selection of 1 million high-quality reads, each carrying a distinct molecular identifier. Reads sharing molecular identifiers were discarded rather than binned into consensus sequences. MiTCR, set to a Q25 quality threshold and the strictest error-elimination algorithm, was used for CDR3 identification, clonotype clustering and error correction. Lower-bound total TCR beta diversity was estimated with a nonparametric unseen species model using Euler transformation. TCRdb passed the public sequencing reads through fastp at Q25 and MiXCR, retaining productive beta sequences. Rows merge per CDR3 protein into single entries with the most common DNA and genes. Clone size and V and J calls follow TCRdb, not the original study. Within this sample are about 290,000 distinct CDR3 sequences, with 25% to 30% of them counted one time only. In total, the top ten clones hold around 29% of the sample.

In the case of this clonotype: It has no known antigen specificity. One base away there is no much larger clone; base qualities are not given.

Donors were 39 systemically healthy Caucasian individuals from Russia aged about 6 to 100 years. Ten milliliters of peripheral blood were drawn from each donor into EDTA-treated Vacutainer tubes. Ficoll-Paque density-gradient centrifugation was used to isolate PBMCs, with at least 6 million per sample. Trizol reagent was used to extract total RNA from the PBMCs, yielding at least 5.5 micrograms per sample. The percentages of naive CD45RAhigh/CD27high T cells were determined by flow cytometry on a PBMC aliquot from every donor. The chain joins TRBV29-1 to TRBJ1-1, with a weak D call of TRBD1 (6 bases match). The receptor's source is an older woman in good health. Sequenced input: blood. The CDR3 has the sequence CSVESTGKAFF. The DNA is TGCAGCGTTGAATCGACAGGCAAAGCTTTCTTT.